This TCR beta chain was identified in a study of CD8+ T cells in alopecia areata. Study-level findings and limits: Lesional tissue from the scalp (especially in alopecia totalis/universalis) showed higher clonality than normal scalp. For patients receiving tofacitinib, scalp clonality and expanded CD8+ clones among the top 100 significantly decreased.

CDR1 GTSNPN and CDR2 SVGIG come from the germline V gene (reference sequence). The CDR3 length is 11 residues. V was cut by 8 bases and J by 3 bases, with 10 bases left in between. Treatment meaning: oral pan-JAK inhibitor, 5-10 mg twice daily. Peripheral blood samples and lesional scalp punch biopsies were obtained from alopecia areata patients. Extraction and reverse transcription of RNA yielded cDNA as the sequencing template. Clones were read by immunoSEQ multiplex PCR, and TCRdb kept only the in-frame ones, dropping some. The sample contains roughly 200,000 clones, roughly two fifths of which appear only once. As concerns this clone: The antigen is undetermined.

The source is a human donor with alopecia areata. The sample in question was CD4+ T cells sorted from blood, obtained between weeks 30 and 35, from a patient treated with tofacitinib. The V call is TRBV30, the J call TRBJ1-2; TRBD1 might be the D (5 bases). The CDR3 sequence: CARGTDYGYTF. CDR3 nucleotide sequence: TGTGCCCGAGGGACGGACTATGGCTACACCTTC.